The 4 T cell receptor beta chains below come from one sample, sequenced in a study of siplizumab effects on memory and regulatory T cells. Measured with immunoSEQ multiplex PCR; TCRdb has only the in-frame clones, and not every one. The sample gives around 78,000 clones, less than 95% of which show up once; roughly 30% is in the top ten. The specimen was CD8+ T cells sorted from blood. The receptor source for this set is a human donor in good health.

This rearrangement joins TRBV9 to TRBJ1-2; 10 bases match TRBD1. CDR1 is SGDLS, CDR2 YYNGEE, per germline. The CDR3 covers 15 residues. V lost 3 bases to trimming and J lost 5 bases; unmatched junction nucleotides: 7. CDR3 loop: CASSESWGQGYGYTF. CDR3 DNA: TGTGCCAGCAGCGAGTCATGGGGACAGGGGTATGGCTACACCTTC.

Only one count was recorded for this clone. The chain recombines TRBV11-1 with TRBJ2-7; 9 bases agree with TRBD1. The CDR3 has 14 amino acids. Trimming took 2 bases from V and 5 from J; bases not matched to a gene: 4. Germline assignment: CDR1 SGHAT and CDR2 FQDESV (reference sequence). CDR3 region: CASSLLQGAHEQYF. For the CDR3, the DNA is TGTGCCAGCAGCTTACTACAGGGGGCCCACGAGCAGTACTTC.

The chain links TRBV7-9 to TRBJ2-1; D gene ambiguous. The CDR3 has 16 residues. Trimming removed 2 bases at V and 5 bases at J, with 16 bases between. The germline CDR1 and CDR2 sequences are SEHNR and FQNEAQ (reference sequence). This chain's CDR3 is CASSLPGLRSDNEQFF. DNA of the CDR3: TGTGCCAGCAGCTTACCCGGGTTAAGGAGTGACAATGAGCAGTTCTTC.

This chain links TRBV10-2 with TRBJ2-3; 7 bases match TRBD1. V shed 6 bases, J shed 3 bases, and the junction held 3 bases outside the gene matches. The CDR3 loop spans 13 amino acids. Germline V gives CDR1 WSHSY, CDR2 SAAADI. The CDR3 reads CASSEGATDTQYF. The CDR3 nucleotides read TGCGCCAGCAGCGAGGGGGCGACAGATACGCAGTATTTT.